These 10 T cell receptor beta chains were all obtained from the same sample, sequenced in a study of cytomegalovirus exposure and HLA in healthy donors. A multiplex PCR was run with 60 Vbeta primers and 13 Jbeta primers. Measured with immunoSEQ multiplex PCR; TCRdb has only the in-frame clones, and not every one. The sample holds about 130,000 clones, around three quarters seen once. The sequencing sample was made of PBMCs. The receptors shown here come from a man aged 25-40 years in good health and CMV-seronegative.

The chain couples TRBV7-8 to TRBJ2-1, with 7 bases fitting TRBD1. This CDR3 is 17 amino acids long. Germline V CDR1 and CDR2: SGHVS, FQNEAQ. V lost 3 bases, J lost 2 bases, and 10 bases stayed unmatched. The CDR3, as DNA: TGTGCCAGCAGCTTTTGGACCGGGACAGCAACCTACAATGAGCAGTTCTTC. This sequence encodes CASSFWTGTATYNEQFF.

This clone was observed a handful of times. This rearrangement joins TRBV6-1 to TRBJ2-7; D might be TRBD1 (6 bases). Trimming left V 2 bases short and J 4 bases short, with 15 bases between. Germline V CDR1 and CDR2: MNHNS, SASEGT. The CDR3 extends over 15 amino acids. This CDR3 reads CASSEYPRGGYEQYF. In nucleotides, the CDR3 is TGTGCCAGCAGTGAATATCCCAGAGGGGGTTACGAGCAGTACTTC.

The gene calls are TRBV7-2 and TRBJ1-2; D is unclear. CDR1 and CDR2 from the germline V gene are SGHTA and FQGNSA. Trimming took 2 bases from V and 4 from J, leaving 5 bases between them. The CDR3 is made up of 12 amino acids. The CDR3 DNA follows: TGTGCCAGCAGCTTACCCCTCTATGGCTACACCTTC. Amino acid sequence: CASSLPLYGYTF.

The genes are TRBV7-9 and TRBJ2-5; no clear D gene. The V end lost 1 base, the J end lost 1 base, and 10 bases lay between the germline ends. The V gene's germline CDR1 is SEHNR and CDR2 FQNEAQ (reference sequence). The CDR3 loop spans 15 amino acids. CDR3 loop: CASSLDRRIQETQYF. CDR3 coding DNA: TGTGCCAGCAGCTTAGACCGCAGGATCCAAGAGACCCAGTACTTC. The complete variable domain, with remaining parts taken from reference TRBV7-9 and TRBJ2-5, reads DTGVSQNPRHKITKRGQNVTFRCDPISEHNRLYWYRQTLGQGPEFLTYFQNEAQLEKSRLLSDRFSAERPKGSFSTLEIQRTEQGDSAMYLCASSLDRRIQETQYFGPGTRLLVL.

The chain joins TRBV5-6 to TRBJ1-1; weak D call: TRBD1 (6 bases). The V end was cut by 3 bases, the J end by 0 bases, with 9 bases between. The V gene's germline CDR1 is SGHDT and CDR2 YYEEEE. The CDR3 spans 14 residues. CDR3 region: CASSYQGLNTEAFF. The CDR3 DNA is TGTGCCAGCAGCTATCAGGGGTTGAACACTGAAGCTTTCTTT.

J is TRBJ1-4 and V is TRBV2; TRBD1 is a possible D gene (6 bases). The germline gives CDR1 SNHLY, CDR2 FYNNEI. This CDR3 has 15 residues. Trimming shortened V by 6 bases and J by 8 bases, and 19 bases separated the two germline ends. CDR3 DNA: TGTGCCAGCAGGGAACGCCCGGGGGGGCGAGAAAAACTGTTTTTT. Its protein is CASRERPGGREKLFF.

For the CDR3, the DNA is TGTGCCAGTAGTCTCATGCTGGAGTCCTACAATGAGCAGTTCTTC. Amino acid sequence: CASSLMLESYNEQFF. This chain connects TRBV19 to TRBJ2-1; no firm D call. With 5 bases removed from V and 1 base from J, the gap between germline ends came to 12 bases. The CDR3 contains 15 residues. The V gene's germline CDR1 is LNHDA and CDR2 SQIVND (reference sequence).

The rearrangement links TRBV29-1 to TRBJ2-3, with 13 bases that match TRBD2. The germline CDR1 and CDR2 sequences are SQVTM and ANQGSEA. The CDR3 is made up of 14 amino acids. The trim removed 4 bases at V and 4 bases at J, leaving 2 bases unmatched. The CDR3 DNA reads TGCAGCGTTGTTGGACTAGCGGGAGCAGATACGCAGTATTTT. It is translated as CSVVGLAGADTQYF.

The chain carries TRBV5-6 and TRBJ2-7; D is undetermined. Germline values: CDR1 SGHDT, CDR2 YYEEEE. V was trimmed by 2 bases and J by 5 bases, leaving 5 bases between them. This CDR3 spans 11 amino acids. Written as DNA, the CDR3 is TGTGCCAGCAGCTTCTATCACGAGCAGTACTTC. Protein product: CASSFYHEQYF.

The CDR3 reads CASSEGTGDTGELFF. For the CDR3, the DNA is TGTGCCAGCAGTGAGGGAACAGGGGACACCGGGGAGCTGTTTTTT. The J gene is TRBJ2-2, the V gene TRBV25-1; 7 nucleotides line up with TRBD1. This CDR3 has 15 residues. J lost 3 bases, V lost 3 bases, and 4 bases had no gene match. CDR1 is MGHDK, CDR2 SYGVNS, per germline. Drawing the rest from reference TRBV25-1 and TRBJ2-2, the complete variable domain is EADIYQTPRYLVIGTGKKITLECSQTMGHDKMYWYQQDPGMELHLIHYSYGVNSTEKGDLSSESTVSRIRTEHFPLTLESARPSHTSQYLCASSEGTGDTGELFFGEGSRLTVL.